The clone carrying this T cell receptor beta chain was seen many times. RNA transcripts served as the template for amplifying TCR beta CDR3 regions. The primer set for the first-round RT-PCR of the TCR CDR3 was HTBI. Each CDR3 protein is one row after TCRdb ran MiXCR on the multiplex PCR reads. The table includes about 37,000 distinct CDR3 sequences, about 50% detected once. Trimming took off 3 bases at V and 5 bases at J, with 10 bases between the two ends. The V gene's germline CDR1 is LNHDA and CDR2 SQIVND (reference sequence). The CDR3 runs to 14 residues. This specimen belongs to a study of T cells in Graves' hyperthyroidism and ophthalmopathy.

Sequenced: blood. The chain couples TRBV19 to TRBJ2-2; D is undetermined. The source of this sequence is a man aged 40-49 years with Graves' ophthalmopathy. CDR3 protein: CASSIQQNTGELFF. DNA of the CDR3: TGTGCCAGTAGTATCCAGCAGAATACCGGGGAGCTGTTTTTT.